The source of this T cell receptor (beta chain) is a study of T-cell memory formation after mild COVID-19. Via MiXCR, TCRdb re-called the 5' RACE reads, giving one row per CDR3 protein. Altogether about 470,000 distinct CDR3 sequences are present, approximately 25% being singletons, with the ten largest covering about 12%. The CDR3 runs to 14 residues. Deletions cut 6 bases from V and 2 bases from J, with 8 bases between. The sample consisted of PBMCs or a T cell subset sorted from them (not recorded which). This receptor was taken from an adult woman who had mild COVID-19 (a few samples of this study predate the infection). Cell type and time point are not known. The chain employs TRBV12-3 or TRBV12-4 and TRBJ1-6; D is ambiguous. CDR3 residues: CASSEGTYNSPLHF. CDR3 coding DNA: TGTGCCAGCAGCGAGGGAACCTATAATTCACCCCTCCACTTT.